This paragraph covers one TCR beta chain sequence. The antigen remains unidentified. This sample was included in a study of cytomegalovirus exposure and HLA in healthy donors. The PCR made use of 60 Vbeta and 13 Jbeta primers. Produced via immunoSEQ multiplex PCR; TCRdb's table is partial and in-frame only. Counted here are about 130,000 clones, 83% occurring once; the ten biggest clones make up 0.95% to 1.5%. Per germline, CDR1 KGHSH and CDR2 LQKENI. V lost 3 bases to trimming and J lost 3 bases; unmatched junction nucleotides: 5. The CDR3 extends over 15 amino acids. Study-level findings and limits: Later on, an analysis tied approximately 17,000 TCR beta sequences to HLA alleles at 0.05 false discovery rate. Among the sequence variants, a highly shared cluster was likely an artifact of sequencing. In a later analysis, several top co-occurrence clusters appeared linked to parvovirus B19, influenza, CMV and Epstein-Barr virus.

The chain has TRBV18 and TRBJ1-5; 7 nucleotides align to TRBD1. The clonotype comes from a girl aged 2-10 years in good health and CMV-seronegative. The sample was PBMCs. The CDR3 spells CASSPGTATNQPQHF. The DNA of the CDR3 is TGTGCCAGCTCACCCGGGACAGCTACCAATCAGCCCCAGCATTTT.